Shown below are 7 T cell receptor beta chains from a single sample sequenced in a study of T cell repertoires in cytomegalovirus infection. No antigens are known for them. TCRdb redid the calling of the reads with MiXCR, one entry per CDR3 protein. The sample yields about 110,000 distinct CDR3 sequences, around a tenth seen once. The specimen sequenced was PBMCs, sequenced either directly or after in vitro stimulation (not recorded which). These receptors came from a human donor in good health (CMV status not recorded). Some clones in this sample may be carry-over from other donors' samples.

This clonotype was observed a handful of times. This chain links TRBV20-1 with TRBJ1-6; no clear D gene. The V and J ends lost 3 bases and 10 bases respectively, with 16 bases between them. The CDR3 spans 14 residues. CDR1 DFQATT and CDR2 SNEGSKA come from the germline V gene (reference sequence). The CDR3 spells CSASGSRVKSPLHF. The DNA for the CDR3 is TGCAGTGCTAGTGGCAGTCGAGTAAAGTCACCCCTCCACTTT.

For this clonotype: A much larger clone is a single base away; this may be a read error. The chain recombines TRBV18 with TRBJ2-1, with 9 bases fitting TRBD2. This CDR3 region has 17 residues. The J segment lost 10 bases and the V segment lost 3 bases, leaving 16 bases of the junction unmatched. The germline V gene encodes CDR1 KGHSH and CDR2 LQKENI. The CDR3 spells CASSPKGLANSGKEQFF. For the CDR3, the DNA is TGTGCCAGCTCACCTAAAGGACTAGCGAACTCTGGGAAAGAGCAGTTCTTC.

In its sample, this clonotype was seen many times. The V and J genes are TRBV7-8 and TRBJ2-3; TRBD2 aligns across 13 bases. Trimming at V came to 3 bases and at J to 1 base, leaving 7 bases not matched to a gene. CDR3 length: 18 amino acids. Germline CDR1 is SGHVS and CDR2 is FQNEAQ. The CDR3, as DNA: TGTGCCAGCAGCTTTAGGACTAGCGGGAGTTGGGGCACAGATACGCAGTATTTT. Translated, it gives CASSFRTSGSWGTDTQYF.

As DNA, the CDR3 is TGTGCCAGCAGCCAAGAGTCGAGGGAGGCCTATGGCTACACCTTC. It codes for CASSQESREAYGYTF. The gene calls are TRBV3-1 and TRBJ1-2; D gene unclear. Germline loops: CDR1 LGHDT, CDR2 YNNKEL (reference sequence). CDR3 length: 15 residues. Trimming removed 0 bases at V and 4 bases at J, with 12 bases between. Based on the CDR3 plus reference TRBV3-1 and TRBJ1-2, the full variable domain is DTAVSQTPKYLVTQMGNDKSIKCEQNLGHDTMYWYKQDSKKFLKIMFSYNNKELIINETVPNRFSPKSPDKAHLNLHINSLELGDSAVYFCASSQESREAYGYTFGSGTRLTVV.

This clonotype has at least ten counts. This chain joins TRBV4-3 and TRBJ1-4; no firm D call. Looked up from germline, CDR1 is LGHNA and CDR2 is YSLEER. V was trimmed by 0 bases and J by 4 bases, leaving 9 bases between them. The CDR3 sequence is 15 residues long. In nucleotides, the CDR3 is TGCGCCAGCAGCCAAGAGGGTATCGGTAATGAAAAACTGTTTTTT. It is translated as CASSQEGIGNEKLFF.

This clonotype appeared a few times. J is TRBJ2-2 and V is TRBV4-3; 9 bases match TRBD1. This CDR3 spans 16 amino acids. V dropped 1 base and J dropped 1; count of bases not matched to a gene: 1. Germline V gene sequence: CDR1 LGHNA, CDR2 YSLEER. CDR3 nucleotide sequence: TGCGCCAGCAGCCAAGGACAGGGGGTGAACACCGGGGAGCTGTTTTTT. As protein: CASSQGQGVNTGELFF.

This clonotype was observed a single time. This likely comes from a read error, as the CDR3 has no conserved phenylalanine or tryptophan at its end. This rearrangement joins TRBV19 to TRBJ2-1; the D gene is possibly TRBD2 (6 bases). The CDR3 length is 15 residues. Trimming left V 1 base short and J 4 bases short, with 11 bases between. The V gene's germline CDR1 is LNHDA and CDR2 SQIVND (reference sequence). The DNA for the CDR3 is TGTGCCAGTAGTATAGGGCTAGCGCGTTACAATGAGCAGTTCTCC. Translated, it gives CASSIGLARYNEQFS.